This record covers a single TCR beta chain. This specimen belongs to a study of T cells in tumors after PD-1 blockade. Looking at the study overall: Patients received pembrolizumab 200 mg every 3 weeks or cemiplimab 350 mg every 2 weeks.

This CDR3 contains 12 residues. The V and J ends lost 2 bases and 9 bases respectively, with 8 bases between them. Germline V lookup: CDR1 GTSNPN, CDR2 SVGIG (reference sequence). Assay: immunoSEQ multiplex PCR; the TCRdb copy retains only in-frame clones and omits some. The sample has roughly 48,000 clones, approximately 84% seen once. V is TRBV30 and J is TRBJ1-6, with D unresolved. This clonotype was sampled from a human donor with basal cell carcinoma. Source: PBMCs, taken before anti-PD-1 treatment. The CDR3: CAWSIGGSPLHF. DNA for the CDR3: TGTGCCTGGAGTATCGGTGGTTCACCCCTCCACTTT.